The clone carrying this TCR beta chain turned up a few times. The data were taken from a study of T cells after yellow fever vaccination. A process of 5'RACE template switching, which added a universal primer site and UMIs, was used to make TCR cDNA. TCRdb re-analysed the 5' RACE reads in MiXCR, keeping a single row per CDR3 protein. The sample includes about 52,000 distinct CDR3 sequences, 6% to 8.5% of them seen just once. Study results and limitations: By day 5 rather than day 15, the secondary response had peaked, though it was weaker.

The sample here was CD8+ T cells not binding an NS4B(214-222) dextramer, sorted from PBMCs, taken 35 to 50 days after the first yellow fever vaccination. The source is a man aged 18 to 35 who received the YFV17D yellow fever vaccine.

CDR3 nucleotide sequence: TGTGCCAGCAGTTACAGGACAGGGGGAAATAACTATGGCTACACCTTC. Its translation: CASSYRTGGNNYGYTF. This chain connects TRBV6-5 to TRBJ1-2, with TRBD1 matching over 10 bases. The CDR3 runs to 16 residues. Germline CDR1 MNHEY, CDR2 SVGAGI. J was trimmed by 1 base and V by 2 bases; bases with no gene match: 4.